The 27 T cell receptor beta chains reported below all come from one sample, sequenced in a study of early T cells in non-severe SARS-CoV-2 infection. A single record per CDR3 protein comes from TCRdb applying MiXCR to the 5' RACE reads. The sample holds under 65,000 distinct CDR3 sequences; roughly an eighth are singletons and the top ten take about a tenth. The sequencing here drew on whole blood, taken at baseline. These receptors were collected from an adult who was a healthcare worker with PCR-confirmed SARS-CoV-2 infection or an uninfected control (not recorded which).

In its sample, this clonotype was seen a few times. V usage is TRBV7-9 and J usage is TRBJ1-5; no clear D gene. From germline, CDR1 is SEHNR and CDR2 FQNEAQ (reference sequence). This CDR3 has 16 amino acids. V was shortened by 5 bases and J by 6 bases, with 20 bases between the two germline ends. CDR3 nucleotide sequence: TGTGCCAGCAGCCCTACGGACTCCTTCGAGGGTCAGCCCCAGCATTTT. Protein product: CASSPTDSFEGQPQHF.

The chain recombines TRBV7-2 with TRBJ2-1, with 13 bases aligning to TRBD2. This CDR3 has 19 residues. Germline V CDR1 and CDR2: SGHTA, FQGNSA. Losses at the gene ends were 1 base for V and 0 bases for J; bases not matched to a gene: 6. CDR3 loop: CASSLVGLAGSSSYNEQFF. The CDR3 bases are TGTGCCAGCAGCTTAGTGGGACTAGCGGGATCCTCCTCCTACAATGAGCAGTTCTTC. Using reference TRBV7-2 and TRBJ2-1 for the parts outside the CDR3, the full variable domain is GAGVSQSPSNKVTEKGKDVELRCDPISGHTALYWYRQSLGQGLEFLIYFQGNSAPDKSGLPSDRFSAERTGGSVSTLTIQRTQQEDSAVYLCASSLVGLAGSSSYNEQFFGPGTRLTVL.

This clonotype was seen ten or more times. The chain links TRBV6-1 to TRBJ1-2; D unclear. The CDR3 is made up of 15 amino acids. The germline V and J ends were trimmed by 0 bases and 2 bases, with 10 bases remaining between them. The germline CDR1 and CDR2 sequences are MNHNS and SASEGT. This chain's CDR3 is CASSEARGGNYGYTF. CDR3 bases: TGTGCCAGCAGTGAAGCGCGCGGAGGGAACTATGGCTACACCTTC.

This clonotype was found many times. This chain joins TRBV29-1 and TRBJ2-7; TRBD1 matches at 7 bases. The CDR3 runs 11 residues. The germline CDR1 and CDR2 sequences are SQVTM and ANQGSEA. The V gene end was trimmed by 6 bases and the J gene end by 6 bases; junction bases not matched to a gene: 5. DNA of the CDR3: TGCAGCGTCAAACAGGGGTTCGAGCAGTACTTC. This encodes CSVKQGFEQYF.

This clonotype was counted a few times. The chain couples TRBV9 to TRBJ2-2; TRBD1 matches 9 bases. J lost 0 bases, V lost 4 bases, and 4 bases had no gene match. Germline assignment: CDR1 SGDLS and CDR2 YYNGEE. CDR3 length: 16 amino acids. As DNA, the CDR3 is TGTGCCAGCAGCATCCGGGACAGGGCGAACACCGGGGAGCTGTTTTTT. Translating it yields CASSIRDRANTGELFF.

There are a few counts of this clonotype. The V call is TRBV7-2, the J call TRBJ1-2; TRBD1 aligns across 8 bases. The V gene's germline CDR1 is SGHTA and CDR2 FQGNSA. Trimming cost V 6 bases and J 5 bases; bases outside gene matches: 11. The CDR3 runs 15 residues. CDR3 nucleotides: TGTGCCAGCAGATATCCCGGGACAGGAGTTTATGGCTACACCTTC. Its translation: CASRYPGTGVYGYTF.

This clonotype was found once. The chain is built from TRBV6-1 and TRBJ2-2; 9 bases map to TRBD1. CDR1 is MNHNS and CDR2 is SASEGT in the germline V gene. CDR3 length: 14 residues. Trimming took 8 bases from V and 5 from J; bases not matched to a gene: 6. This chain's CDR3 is CASPGTGRTGELFF. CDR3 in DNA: TGTGCCAGCCCTGGGACAGGGAGGACCGGGGAGCTGTTTTTT.

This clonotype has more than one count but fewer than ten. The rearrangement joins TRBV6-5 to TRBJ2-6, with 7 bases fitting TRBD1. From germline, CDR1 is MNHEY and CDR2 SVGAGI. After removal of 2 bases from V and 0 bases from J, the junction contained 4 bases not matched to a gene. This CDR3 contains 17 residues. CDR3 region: CASSYTSGGSGANVLTF. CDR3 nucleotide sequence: TGTGCCAGCAGTTACACATCAGGGGGCTCTGGGGCCAACGTCCTGACTTTC.

The CDR3: CASSRQGSYEQYF. For the CDR3, the DNA is TGTGCCAGCAGCCGACAGGGTTCCTACGAGCAGTACTTC. The chain employs TRBV5-6 and TRBJ2-7; 7 bases are shared with TRBD1. Germline lookup yields CDR1 SGHDT and CDR2 YYEEEE. The CDR3 sequence is 13 residues long. V was clipped by 4 bases and J by 1 base; unmatched bases: 2.

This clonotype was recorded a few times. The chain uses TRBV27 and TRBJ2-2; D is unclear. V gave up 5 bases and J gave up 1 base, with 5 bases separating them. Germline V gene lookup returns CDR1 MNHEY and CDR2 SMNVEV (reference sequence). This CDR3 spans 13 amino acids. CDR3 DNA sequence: TGTGCCAGCAGTGATGTGAACACCGGGGAGCTGTTTTTT. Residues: CASSDVNTGELFF.

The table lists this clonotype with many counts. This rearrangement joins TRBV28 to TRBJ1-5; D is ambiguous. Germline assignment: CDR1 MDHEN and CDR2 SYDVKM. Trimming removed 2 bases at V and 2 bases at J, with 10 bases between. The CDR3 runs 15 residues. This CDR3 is CASSLRGNRNQPQHF. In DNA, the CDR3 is TGTGCCAGCAGTTTACGCGGGAACCGCAATCAGCCCCAGCATTTT.

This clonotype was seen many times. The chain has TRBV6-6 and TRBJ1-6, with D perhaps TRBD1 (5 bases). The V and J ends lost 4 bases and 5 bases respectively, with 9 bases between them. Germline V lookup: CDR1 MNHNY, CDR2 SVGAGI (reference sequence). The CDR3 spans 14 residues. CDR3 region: CASSSGRDNSPLHF. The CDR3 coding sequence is TGTGCCAGCAGTTCGGGCAGGGATAATTCACCCCTCCACTTT.

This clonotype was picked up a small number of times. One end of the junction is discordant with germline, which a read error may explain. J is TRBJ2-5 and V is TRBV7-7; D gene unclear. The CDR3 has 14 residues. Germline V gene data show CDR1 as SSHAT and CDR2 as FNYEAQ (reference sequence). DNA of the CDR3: TGTGCTAGCAGCTCCTCGGGCAGCCAAGAGACCCAGTACTTC. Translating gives CASSSSGSQETQYF.

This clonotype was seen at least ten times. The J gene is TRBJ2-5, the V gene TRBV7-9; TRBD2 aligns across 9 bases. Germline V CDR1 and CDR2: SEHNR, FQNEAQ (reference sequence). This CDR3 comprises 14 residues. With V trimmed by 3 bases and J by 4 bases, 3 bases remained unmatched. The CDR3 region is CASSFSSGTETQYF. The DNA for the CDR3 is TGTGCCAGCAGCTTCTCTAGCGGGACAGAGACCCAGTACTTC.

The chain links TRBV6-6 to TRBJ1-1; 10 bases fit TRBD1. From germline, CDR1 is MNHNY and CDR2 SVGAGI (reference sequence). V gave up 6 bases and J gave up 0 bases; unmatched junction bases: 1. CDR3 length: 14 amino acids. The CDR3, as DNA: TGTGCCAGCAGCGACAGGGGGCTGAACACTGAAGCTTTCTTT. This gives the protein CASSDRGLNTEAFF.

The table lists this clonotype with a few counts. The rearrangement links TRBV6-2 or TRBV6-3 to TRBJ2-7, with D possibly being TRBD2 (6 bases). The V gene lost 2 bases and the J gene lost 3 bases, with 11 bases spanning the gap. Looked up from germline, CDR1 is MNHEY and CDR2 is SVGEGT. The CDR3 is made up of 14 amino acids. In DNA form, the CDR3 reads TGTGCCAGCAGTTACGGGAGGATCCGCTACGAGCAGTACTTC. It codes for CASSYGRIRYEQYF.

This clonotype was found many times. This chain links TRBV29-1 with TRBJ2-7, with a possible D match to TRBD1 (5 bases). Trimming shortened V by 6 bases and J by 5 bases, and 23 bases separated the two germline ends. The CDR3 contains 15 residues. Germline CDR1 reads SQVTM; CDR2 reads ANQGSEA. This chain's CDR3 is CSVWSRRAGLDEQYF. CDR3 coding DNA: TGCAGCGTCTGGTCCCGTCGGGCAGGGCTGGACGAGCAGTACTTC.

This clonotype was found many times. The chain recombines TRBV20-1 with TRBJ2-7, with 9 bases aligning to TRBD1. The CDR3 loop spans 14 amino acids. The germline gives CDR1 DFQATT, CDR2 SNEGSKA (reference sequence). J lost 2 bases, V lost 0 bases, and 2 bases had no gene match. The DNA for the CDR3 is TGCAGTGCTAGAGAGAGGGACAGGGCCTACGAGCAGTACTTC. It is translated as CSARERDRAYEQYF.

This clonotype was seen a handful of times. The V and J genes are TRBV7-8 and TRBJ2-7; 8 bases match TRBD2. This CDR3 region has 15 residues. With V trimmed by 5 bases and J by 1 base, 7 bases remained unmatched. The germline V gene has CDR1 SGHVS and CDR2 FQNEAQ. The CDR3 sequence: CASSLGASGSYEQYF. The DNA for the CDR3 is TGTGCCAGCAGCCTGGGGGCTAGCGGGTCCTACGAGCAGTACTTC.

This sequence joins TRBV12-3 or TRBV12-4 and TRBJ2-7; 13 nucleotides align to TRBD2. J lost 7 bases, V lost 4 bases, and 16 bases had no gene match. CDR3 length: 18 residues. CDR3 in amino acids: CASSSGTSGTLEADEQYF. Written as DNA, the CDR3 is TGTGCCAGCAGTTCCGGGACTAGCGGGACCCTCGAAGCTGATGAGCAGTACTTC.

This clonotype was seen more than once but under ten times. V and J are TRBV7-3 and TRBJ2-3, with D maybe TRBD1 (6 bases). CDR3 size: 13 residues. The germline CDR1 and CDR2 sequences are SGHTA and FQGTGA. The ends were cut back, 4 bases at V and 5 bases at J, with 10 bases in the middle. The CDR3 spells CASSSTGIDTQYF. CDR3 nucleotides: TGTGCCAGCAGCTCTACAGGGATAGATACGCAGTATTTT.

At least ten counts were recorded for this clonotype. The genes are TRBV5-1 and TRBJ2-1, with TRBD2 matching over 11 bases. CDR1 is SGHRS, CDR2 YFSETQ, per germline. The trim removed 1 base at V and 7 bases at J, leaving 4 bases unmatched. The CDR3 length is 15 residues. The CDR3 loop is CASSLLAGGTNEQFF. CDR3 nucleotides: TGCGCCAGCAGCTTGCTAGCGGGGGGAACGAATGAGCAGTTCTTC.

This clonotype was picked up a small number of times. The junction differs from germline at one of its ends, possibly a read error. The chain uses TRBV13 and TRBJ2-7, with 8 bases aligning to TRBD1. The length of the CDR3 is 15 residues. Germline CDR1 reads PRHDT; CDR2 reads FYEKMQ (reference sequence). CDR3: CASSIGWTGMNEQYF. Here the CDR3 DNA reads TGTGCCAGCAGCATAGGATGGACAGGGATGAACGAGCAGTACTTC.

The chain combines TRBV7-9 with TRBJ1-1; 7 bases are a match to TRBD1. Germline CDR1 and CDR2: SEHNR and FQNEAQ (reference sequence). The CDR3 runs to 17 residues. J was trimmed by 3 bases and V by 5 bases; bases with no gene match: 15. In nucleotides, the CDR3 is TGTGCCAGCAGCATCCGACAGGGACGGGGGCCGGACACTGAAGCTTTCTTT. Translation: CASSIRQGRGPDTEAFF.

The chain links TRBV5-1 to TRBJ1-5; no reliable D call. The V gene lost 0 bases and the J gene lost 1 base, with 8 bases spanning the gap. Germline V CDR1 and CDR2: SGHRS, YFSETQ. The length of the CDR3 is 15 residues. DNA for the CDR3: TGCGCCAGCAGCTTGGATCCTGGGAGCAATCAGCCCCAGCATTTT. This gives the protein CASSLDPGSNQPQHF.

CDR3 in DNA: TGTGCCAGCAGCGTAGGGGACAGGTACACTGAAGCTTTCTTT. This translates into CASSVGDRYTEAFF. This chain uses TRBV9 with TRBJ1-1; the match to TRBD1 covers 8 bases. Losses at the gene ends were 0 bases for V and 3 bases for J; bases not matched to a gene: 1. Germline CDR1 SGDLS, CDR2 YYNGEE. The CDR3 length is 14 residues.

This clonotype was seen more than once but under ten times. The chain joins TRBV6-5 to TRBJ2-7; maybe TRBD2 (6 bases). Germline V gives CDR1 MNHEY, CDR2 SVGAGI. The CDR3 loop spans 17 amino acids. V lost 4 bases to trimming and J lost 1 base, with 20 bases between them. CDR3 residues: CASSSAPPGLMSYEQYF. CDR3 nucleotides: TGTGCCAGCAGTTCAGCACCGCCGGGACTCATGTCCTACGAGCAGTACTTC.